This T cell receptor (beta chain) was captured by sequencing in a study of cytomegalovirus exposure and HLA in healthy donors. Study details: Prior work identified around 100 million unique TCR beta sequences in roughly 180 million T cells.

Donors counted as nominally healthy when sampled, yet unrecorded immune exposures were likely. The PCR employed 60 Vbeta primers together with 13 Jbeta primers. The data were produced by immunoSEQ multiplex PCR, yet TCRdb's version contains in-frame clones alone and is incomplete. The profile shows fewer than 200,000 clones, more than 65% of them singletons. Note on this clone: The junction departs from germline at one end; a sequencing error may be responsible.

This CDR3 has 12 residues. Germline loops: CDR1 SEHNR, CDR2 FQNEAQ (reference sequence). V usage is TRBV7-9 and J usage is TRBJ2-7; weak D call: TRBD1 (6 bases). Sequencing used PBMCs. This receptor was identified in a male donor in good health and CMV-seronegative. CDR3 bases: TGTTCCAGCAGCACAGGGTATTACGAGCAGTACTTC. Translated: CSSSTGYYEQYF.